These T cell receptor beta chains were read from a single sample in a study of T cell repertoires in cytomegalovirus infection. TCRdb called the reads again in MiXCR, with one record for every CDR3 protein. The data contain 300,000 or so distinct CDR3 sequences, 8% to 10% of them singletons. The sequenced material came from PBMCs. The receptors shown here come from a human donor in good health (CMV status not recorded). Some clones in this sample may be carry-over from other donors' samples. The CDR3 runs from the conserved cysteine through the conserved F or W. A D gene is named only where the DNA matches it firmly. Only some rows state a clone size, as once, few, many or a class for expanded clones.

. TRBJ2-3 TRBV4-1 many CASSQAGGTTDTQYF TGCGCCAGCAGCCAAGCAGGGGGGACCACAGATACGCAGTATTTT
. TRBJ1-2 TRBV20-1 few CSGWDPPDYGYTF TGCAGTGGGTGGGACCCGCCGGACTATGGCTACACCTTC
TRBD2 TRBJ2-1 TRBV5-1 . CASSLERRGGRNEQFF TGCGCCAGCAGCTTGGAGCGGCGGGGGGGAAGGAATGAGCAGTTCTTC
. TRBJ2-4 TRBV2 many CASRARANVAKNIQYF TGTGCCAGCAGGGCCAGGGCGAACGTAGCCAAAAACATTCAGTACTTC
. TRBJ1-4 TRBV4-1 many CASSQQWKGFEKLFF TGCGCCAGCAGCCAACAGTGGAAAGGGTTTGAAAAACTGTTTTTT
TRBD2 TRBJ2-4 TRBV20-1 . CSARDESGGAVNIQYF TGCAGTGCTAGAGATGAGAGCGGGGGGGCCGTTAACATTCAGTACTTC
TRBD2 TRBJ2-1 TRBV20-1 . CSASSGGPHGEQFF TGCAGTGCCAGTAGCGGGGGCCCGCACGGAGAGCAGTTCTTC
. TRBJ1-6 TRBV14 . CASSQFLGAYNSPLHF TGTGCCAGCAGCCAATTTCTAGGGGCCTATAATTCACCCCTCCACTTT
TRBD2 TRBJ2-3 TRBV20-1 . CSARSGGRSDTQYF TGCAGTGCCCGTAGCGGGGGGAGGTCAGATACGCAGTATTTT
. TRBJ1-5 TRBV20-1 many CSAGGGPRGTQHF TGCAGTGCTGGAGGCGGGCCTCGGGGGACCCAGCATTTT
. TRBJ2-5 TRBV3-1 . CASSRRAGPTWQETQYF TGTGCCAGCAGCCGACGGGCCGGGCCGACATGGCAAGAGACCCAGTACTTC
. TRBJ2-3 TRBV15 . CATSRPGTGTDTQYF TGTGCCACCAGCAGACCGGGGACCGGCACAGATACGCAGTATTTT
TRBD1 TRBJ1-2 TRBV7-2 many CASSLVSARGLDGYTF TGTGCCAGCAGCTTAGTATCGGCCAGGGGGCTCGATGGCTACACCTTC
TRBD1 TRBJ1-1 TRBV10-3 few CAISDWWRDRPRLMNTEAFF TGTGCCATCAGTGATTGGTGGCGGGACAGGCCACGATTAATGAACACTGAAGCTTTCTTT
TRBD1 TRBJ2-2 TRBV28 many CASSSSSLGTGVTGELFF TGTGCCAGCAGTTCGTCCTCTTTGGGGACAGGGGTCACCGGGGAGCTGTTTTTT